The 10 T cell receptor beta chains listed next were all sequenced from one sample in a study of blood T cell repertoires in COVID-19. Sequencing used immunoSEQ multiplex PCR; TCRdb keeps in-frame clones, though not all of them. The profile shows some 56,000 clones, about 73% of them singletons. What was sequenced was peripheral blood. These receptor sequences come from a woman in her 50s with active or convalescent COVID-19.

This clone has more than one count but fewer than ten. The gene calls are TRBV7-9 and TRBJ1-3, with 8 bases matching TRBD1. CDR1 is SEHNR and CDR2 is FQNEAQ in the germline V gene (reference sequence). This CDR3 contains 16 residues. V was clipped by 0 bases and J by 2 bases; unmatched bases: 3. The CDR3 DNA sequence: TGTGCCAGCAGCTTAGCTATGACAGGGGCTGGAAACACCATATATTTT. This codes for CASSLAMTGAGNTIYF.

This clone was observed a handful of times. The chain employs TRBV18 and TRBJ2-7; D is possibly TRBD1 (6 bases). Germline V lookup: CDR1 KGHSH, CDR2 LQKENI. CDR3 size: 14 residues. V lost 2 bases, J lost 11 bases, and 19 bases lay in between. The chain's CDR3 is CASSPSDRTQREYF. The CDR3 DNA follows: TGTGCCAGCTCACCATCCGACAGGACGCAAAGGGAGTACTTC. The full variable domain, its missing parts supplied by reference TRBV18 and TRBJ2-7, is NAGVMQNPRHLVRRRGQEARLRCSPMKGHSHVYWYRQLPEEGLKFMVYLQKENIIDESGMPKERFSAEFPKEGPSILRIQQVVRGDSAAYFCASSPSDRTQREYFGPGTRLTVT.

This chain links TRBV6-4 with TRBJ2-1; 7 nucleotides match TRBD2. From germline, CDR1 is MRHNA and CDR2 SNTAGT. Losses at the gene ends were 3 bases for V and 4 bases for J; bases not matched to a gene: 6. The CDR3 loop spans 15 amino acids. The CDR3 spells CASSEEGGPYNEQFF. The CDR3, as DNA: TGTGCCAGCAGTGAGGAGGGAGGGCCTTACAATGAGCAGTTCTTC.

The chain is built from TRBV2 and TRBJ2-1, with D maybe TRBD2 (6 bases). Trimming removed 8 bases at V and 8 bases at J, with 19 bases between. The CDR3 sequence is 14 residues long. Per the germline V gene, CDR1 is SNHLY and CDR2 is FYNNEI. The CDR3 region is CASPGSPESHEQFF. DNA of the CDR3: TGTGCCAGCCCCGGGAGCCCTGAGTCTCATGAGCAGTTCTTC.

The rearrangement uses TRBV18 and TRBJ2-3, with D possibly being TRBD2 (5 bases). Germline V gene data show CDR1 as KGHSH and CDR2 as LQKENI. The CDR3 has 18 amino acids. Between the trimmed V and J ends, which lost 5 bases and 0 bases, there was a span of 21 bases. CDR3 residues: CASSSRAGERTSTDTQYF. For the CDR3, the DNA is TGTGCCAGCTCATCACGAGCCGGGGAGCGGACTAGCACAGATACGCAGTATTTT.

CDR3 sequence: CASRRPQGSYEQYF. The CDR3 nucleotides are TGTGCCAGCAGACGACCTCAGGGGTCCTACGAGCAGTACTTC. The J gene is TRBJ2-7, the V gene TRBV28; D possibly corresponds to TRBD1 (6 bases). The V gene's germline CDR1 is MDHEN and CDR2 SYDVKM. Deletions cut 6 bases from V and 1 base from J, with 13 bases between. The CDR3 is 14 residues long.

This chain links TRBV7-8 with TRBJ2-3; no definite D call. V shed 3 bases and J shed 4 bases, with 14 bases lying between them. The length of the CDR3 is 15 residues. The V gene's germline CDR1 is SGHVS and CDR2 FQNEAQ. For the CDR3, the DNA is TGTGCCAGCAGCTTCCTATTAAAGCCTGCAGATACGCAGTATTTT. It codes for CASSFLLKPADTQYF. The entire variable domain, with the rest obtained from reference TRBV7-8 and TRBJ2-3, is as follows: GAGVSQSPRYKVAKRGQDVALRCDPISGHVSLFWYQQALGQGPEFLTYFQNEAQLDKSGLPSDRFFAERPEGSVSTLKIQRTQQEDSAVYLCASSFLLKPADTQYFGPGTRLTVL.

V and J are TRBV6-2 or TRBV6-3 and TRBJ1-5, with D uncertain. V was cut by 0 bases and J by 0 bases, with 3 bases left in between. Looked up from germline, CDR1 is MNHEY and CDR2 is SVGEGT. The CDR3 is 14 amino acids. This CDR3 reads CASSYSNSNQPQHF. The CDR3, as DNA: TGTGCCAGCAGTTACTCCAATAGCAATCAGCCCCAGCATTTT.

This clone was counted once. The chain's CDR3 is CASSLRTGGREQYF. The CDR3 DNA reads as TGTGCCAGCAGTTTAAGGACAGGGGGCAGGGAGCAGTACTTC. The rearrangement links TRBV27 to TRBJ2-7, with TRBD1 identical over 11 bases. This CDR3 contains 14 residues. Germline CDR1 MNHEY, CDR2 SMNVEV (reference sequence). V was clipped by 2 bases and J by 7 bases; unmatched bases: 4.

V and J are TRBV24-1 and TRBJ1-2; D ambiguous. V lost 0 bases and J lost 3, with 7 bases in between. The V gene's germline CDR1 is KGHDR and CDR2 SFDVKD. The CDR3 runs 14 residues. Here the CDR3 DNA reads TGTGCCACCAGTGATTTGCTCCGCGACTATGGCTACACCTTC. This translates into CATSDLLRDYGYTF.